This T cell receptor (beta chain) was retrieved from a study of blood T cell repertoires in COVID-19. Study-wide background: Collection of acute and convalescent COVID-19 samples took place in the United States, Italy and Spain.

Enrollees, roughly 18 to 89 years old, lived in 25 or so US areas. Germline assignment: CDR1 SGHTA and CDR2 FQGNSA. The ends lost 0 bases at V and 1 base at J; junction bases unmatched: 1. The CDR3 length is 15 residues. TCRdb keeps only in-frame clones here, not all; method: immunoSEQ multiplex PCR. This sample yields 350,000 to 400,000 clones, of which roughly 92% are seen a single time; 0.8% to 0.9% belongs to the top ten. The V call is TRBV7-2, the J call TRBJ2-3, with 7 bases that match TRBD2. The sequence derives from a woman in her 40s who had been exposed to COVID-19. The sample comprised PBMCs or T cells enriched from blood (not recorded which). CDR3: CASSLAAGGTDTQYF. DNA for the CDR3: TGTGCCAGCAGCTTAGCGGCGGGAGGCACAGATACGCAGTATTTT.